The T cell receptor beta chain under discussion was sequenced for a study of blood T cell repertoires in COVID-19 (dated by TCRdb to the early 2020s). Context from the whole study: Samples covering the acute and convalescent phases of COVID-19 were provided by collaborators in the United States, Italy and Spain. The prospective study material was composed of cDNA or gDNA derived from T cells, B-cell-depleted T cells, or PBMCs. Deeply sampled blood TCRbeta repertoires from subjects exposed to, actively infected with, or recovered from COVID-19 were included in the dataset. The repertoires were made available in a free public database intended to serve as a resource for research on the immune response to SARS-CoV-2. Samples came from the ongoing ImmuneRACE study (first 160 participants) plus 1,254 subjects from 6 global collaborators. The sample metadata nearly always contained a de-identified subject ID, COVID-19 status, age in years and sex. Where HLA class I and class II types were available, the types were taken from metadata supplied by the sample provider, not from assay-based typing.

About this clone: The specificity of this receptor is unknown. Per-base qualities were not stored, and no clone one base away is much larger.

One collaborating source in Seattle enrolled patients while the patients were actively infected and followed the patients over time throughout the course of disease. Whole blood was collected in K2EDTA tubes by collaborating institutions according to the institutions' own protocols. For TCRbeta analysis, collaborators shipped samples in one of three forms: frozen whole blood, isolated PBMCs, or DNA extracted from either of those sample types. TCRbeta CDR3 regions were amplified from genomic DNA using the immunoSEQ Assay, a bias-controlled multiplex PCR. In the authors' own workflow: The number of nucleated cells in each sample was estimated from the amplification of reference gene primers within the assay. Sequence reads were collapsed and filtered to measure the absolute abundance of every unique TCRbeta CDR3 rearrangement. For each sample, productive Simpson clonality was calculated as the square root of Simpson's diversity index across productive rearrangements. TCRdb took over this immuneACCESS table, retaining in-frame rearrangements with V and J assigned. Such tables are incomplete; in checked studies, under half of the missing clones stem from an unresolved V gene, and the remainder is unexplained. D and trimming come from the DNA, and the V and J calls and clone size come from that table. In this sample the table shows roughly 350,000 clones, over 80% of which occur a single time. The top ten clonotypes cover roughly 6% of the sample.

Overall study outcomes, separate from this receptor: The quantity of clinical and demographic metadata differed by source and by participant and was supplied without curation.

CDR1 and CDR2 were assigned from the germline V gene as SGHAT and FQNNGV. Trimming costs V 2 bases and J 2 bases, and their ends lie 17 bases apart. Inclusive of the bounding cysteine and phenylalanine, the CDR3 is 17 residues long. Only CDR3 DNA remains: 51 bases, in frame from the first base. The chain is encoded by TRBV11-2 joined to TRBJ2-3; D gene: possibly TRBD1, on 5 matching bases. The sample was peripheral blood. The receptor comes from a woman between 50 and 59 years old with COVID-19, enrolled during active disease. The encoded CDR3 is CASSLWGLVVDTDTQYF. The sequenced DNA is TGTGCCAGCAGCTTATGGGGCCTAGTCGTAGACACAGATACGCAGTATTTT.